This is a list of T cell receptor beta chains from one sample in a study of CD8 T cells in Susac syndrome. TCRdb passed the immunoSEQ multiplex PCR reads through MiXCR, listing each CDR3 protein once. Among more than 85,000 distinct CDR3 sequences listed, about 96% were seen once. The sample comprised CD4+ T cells from PBMCs. These receptors originate from a human donor in good health. Each CDR3 is given with its conserved first and last residue. Clone size is given for some rows only: seen once, a few or many times, or a class if the clone is expanded.

clone_size: -; j_call: TRBJ2-4; v_call: TRBV28; cdr3_aa: CASSPTIWVLAKNIQYF
clone_size: -; j_call: TRBJ2-5; v_call: TRBV5-1; cdr3_aa: CASSLGGLSGMETQYF
clone_size: -; j_call: TRBJ2-2; v_call: TRBV2; cdr3_aa: CASREFSGSAGELFF
clone_size: -; j_call: TRBJ2-2; v_call: TRBV19; cdr3_aa: CASNERGYIGELFF
clone_size: -; j_call: TRBJ2-3; v_call: TRBV2; cdr3_aa: CASCPGGATDTQYF
clone_size: -; j_call: TRBJ1-1; v_call: TRBV29-1; cdr3_aa: CSVEGSGALTEAFF
clone_size: -; j_call: TRBJ2-7; v_call: TRBV6-5; cdr3_aa: CASSNQWVVDEQYF
clone_size: -; j_call: TRBJ2-7; v_call: TRBV29-1; cdr3_aa: CSVEGPGQEAHYEQYF
clone_size: -; j_call: TRBJ2-7; v_call: TRBV20-1; cdr3_aa: CSAQGQGGVSGTSYEQYF
clone_size: once; j_call: TRBJ1-2; v_call: TRBV7-2; cdr3_aa: CASSFGSHDGYTF